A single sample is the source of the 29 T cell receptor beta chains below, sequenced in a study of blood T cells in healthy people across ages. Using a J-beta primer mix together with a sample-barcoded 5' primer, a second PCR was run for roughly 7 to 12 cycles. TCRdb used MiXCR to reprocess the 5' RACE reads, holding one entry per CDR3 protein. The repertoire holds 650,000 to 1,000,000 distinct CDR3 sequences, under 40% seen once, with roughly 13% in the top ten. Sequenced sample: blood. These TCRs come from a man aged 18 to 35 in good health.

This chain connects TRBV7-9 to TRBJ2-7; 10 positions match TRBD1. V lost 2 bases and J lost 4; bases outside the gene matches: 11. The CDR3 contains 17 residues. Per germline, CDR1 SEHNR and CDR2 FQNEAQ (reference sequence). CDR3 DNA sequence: TGTGCCAGCAGCTTACTATTCTCCCGGGACAGGGGATACGAGCAGTACTTC. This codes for CASSLLFSRDRGYEQYF.

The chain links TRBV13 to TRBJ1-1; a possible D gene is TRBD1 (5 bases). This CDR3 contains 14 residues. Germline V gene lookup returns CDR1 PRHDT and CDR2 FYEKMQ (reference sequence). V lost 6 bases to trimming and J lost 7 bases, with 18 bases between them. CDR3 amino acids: CASRLTKTASEAFF. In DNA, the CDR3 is TGTGCCAGCAGACTTACCAAGACAGCTAGTGAAGCTTTCTTT. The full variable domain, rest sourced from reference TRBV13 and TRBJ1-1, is AAGVIQSPRHLIKEKRETATLKCYPIPRHDTVYWYQQGPGQDPQFLISFYEKMQSDKGSIPDRFSAQQFSDYHSELNMSSLELGDSALYFCASRLTKTASEAFFGQGTRLTVV.

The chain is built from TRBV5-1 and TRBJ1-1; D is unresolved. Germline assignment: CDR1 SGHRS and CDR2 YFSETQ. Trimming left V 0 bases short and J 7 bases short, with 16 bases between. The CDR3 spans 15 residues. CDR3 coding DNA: TGCGCCAGCAGCTTGGGAGAATTGATTGGCGGTGAAGCTTTCTTT. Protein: CASSLGELIGGEAFF.

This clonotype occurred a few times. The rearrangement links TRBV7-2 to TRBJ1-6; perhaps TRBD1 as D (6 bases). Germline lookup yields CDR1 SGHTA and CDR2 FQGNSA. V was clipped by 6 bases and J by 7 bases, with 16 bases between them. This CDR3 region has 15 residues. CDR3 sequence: CASRASGVDNSPLHF. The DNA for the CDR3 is TGTGCCAGCAGAGCCTCAGGGGTGGACAATTCACCCCTCCACTTT. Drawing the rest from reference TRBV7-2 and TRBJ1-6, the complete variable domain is GAGVSQSPSNKVTEKGKDVELRCDPISGHTALYWYRQSLGQGLEFLIYFQGNSAPDKSGLPSDRFSAERTGGSVSTLTIQRTQQEDSAVYLCASRASGVDNSPLHFGNGTRLTVT.

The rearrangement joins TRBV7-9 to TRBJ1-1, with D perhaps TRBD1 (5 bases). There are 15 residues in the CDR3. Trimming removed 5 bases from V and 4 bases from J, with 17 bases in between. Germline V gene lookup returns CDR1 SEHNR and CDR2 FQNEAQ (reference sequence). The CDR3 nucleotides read TGTGCCAGCAGCCGCGGGGACCCCGGGGTCACTGAAGCTTTCTTT. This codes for CASSRGDPGVTEAFF. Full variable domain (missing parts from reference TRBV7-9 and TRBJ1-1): DTGVSQNPRHKITKRGQNVTFRCDPISEHNRLYWYRQTLGQGPEFLTYFQNEAQLEKSRLLSDRFSAERPKGSFSTLEIQRTEQGDSAMYLCASSRGDPGVTEAFFGQGTRLTVV.

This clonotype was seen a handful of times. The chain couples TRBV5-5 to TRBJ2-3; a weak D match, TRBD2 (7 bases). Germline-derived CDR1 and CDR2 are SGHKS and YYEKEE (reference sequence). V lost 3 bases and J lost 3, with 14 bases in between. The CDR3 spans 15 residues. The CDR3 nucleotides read TGTGCCAGCAGCTGGGGCGGGGGCTGGACAGATACGCAGTATTTT. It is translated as CASSWGGGWTDTQYF.

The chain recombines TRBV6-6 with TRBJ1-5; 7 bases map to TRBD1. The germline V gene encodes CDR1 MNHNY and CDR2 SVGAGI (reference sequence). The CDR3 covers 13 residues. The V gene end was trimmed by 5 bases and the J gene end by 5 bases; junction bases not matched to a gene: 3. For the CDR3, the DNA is TGTGCCAGCAGTACACAGGGGCATCAGCCCCAGCATTTT. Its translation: CASSTQGHQPQHF.

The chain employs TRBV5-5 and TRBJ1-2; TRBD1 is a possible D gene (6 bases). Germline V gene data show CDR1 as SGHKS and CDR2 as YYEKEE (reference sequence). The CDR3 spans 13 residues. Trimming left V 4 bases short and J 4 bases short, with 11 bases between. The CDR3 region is CASSQDSPYGYTF. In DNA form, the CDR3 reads TGTGCCAGCAGCCAGGACAGTCCCTATGGCTACACCTTC.

In DNA form, the CDR3 reads TGCAGTGGCATAATCCCAGGGGCGAACACTGAAGCTTTCTTT. As protein: CSGIIPGANTEAFF. The chain employs TRBV20-1 and TRBJ1-1; weak D call: TRBD1 (6 bases). The V end was cut by 7 bases, the J end by 1 base, with 16 bases between. Germline V gene lookup returns CDR1 DFQATT and CDR2 SNEGSKA (reference sequence). The CDR3 covers 14 residues.

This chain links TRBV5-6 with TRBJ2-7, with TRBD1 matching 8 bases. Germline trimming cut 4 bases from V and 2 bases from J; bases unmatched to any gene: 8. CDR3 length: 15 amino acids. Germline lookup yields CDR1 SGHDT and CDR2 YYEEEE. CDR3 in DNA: TGTGCCAGCAGCCTCCGGGACAGGAGTCCCTACGAGCAGTACTTC. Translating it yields CASSLRDRSPYEQYF.

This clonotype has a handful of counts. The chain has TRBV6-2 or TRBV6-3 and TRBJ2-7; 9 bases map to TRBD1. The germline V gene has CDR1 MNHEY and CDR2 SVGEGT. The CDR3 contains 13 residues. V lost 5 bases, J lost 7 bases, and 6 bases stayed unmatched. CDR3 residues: CASSGTGTEEQYF. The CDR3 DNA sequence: TGTGCCAGCAGTGGGACAGGGACGGAGGAGCAGTACTTC.

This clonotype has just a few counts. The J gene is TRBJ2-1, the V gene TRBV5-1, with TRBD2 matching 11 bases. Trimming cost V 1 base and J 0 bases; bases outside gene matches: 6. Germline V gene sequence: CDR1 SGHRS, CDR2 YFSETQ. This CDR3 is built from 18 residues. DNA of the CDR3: TGCGCCAGCAGCTTGACTAGCGGGGGCCCGAGCTCCTACAATGAGCAGTTCTTC. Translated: CASSLTSGGPSSYNEQFF. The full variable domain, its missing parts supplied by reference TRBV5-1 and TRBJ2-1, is KAGVTQTPRYLIKTRGQQVTLSCSPISGHRSVSWYQQTPGQGLQFLFEYFSETQRNKGNFPGRFSGRQFSNSRSEMNVSTLELGDSALYLCASSLTSGGPSSYNEQFFGPGTRLTVL.

CDR3 region: CASSSGTSVTNEKLFF. In nucleotides, the CDR3 is TGTGCCAGCAGTTCCGGGACTTCAGTAACTAATGAAAAACTGTTTTTT. This chain links TRBV12-3 or TRBV12-4 with TRBJ1-4, with D perhaps matching TRBD1 (5 bases). Trimming shortened V by 4 bases and J by 1 base, and 13 bases separated the two germline ends. This CDR3 contains 16 residues.

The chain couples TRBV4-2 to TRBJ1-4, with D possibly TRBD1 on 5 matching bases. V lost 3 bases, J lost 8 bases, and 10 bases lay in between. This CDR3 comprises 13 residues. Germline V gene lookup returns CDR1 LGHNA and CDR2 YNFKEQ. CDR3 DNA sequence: TGTGCCAGCAGCCACCGGGGGGGGGAAAAACTGTTTTTT. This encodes CASSHRGGEKLFF.

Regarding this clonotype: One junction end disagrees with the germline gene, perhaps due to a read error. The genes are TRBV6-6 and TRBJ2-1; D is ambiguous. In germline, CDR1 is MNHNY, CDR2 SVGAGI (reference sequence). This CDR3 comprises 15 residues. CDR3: CATLGGQSSYNGQFF. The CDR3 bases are TGTGCCACCCTGGGTGGGCAAAGCTCCTACAATGGGCAGTTCTTC.

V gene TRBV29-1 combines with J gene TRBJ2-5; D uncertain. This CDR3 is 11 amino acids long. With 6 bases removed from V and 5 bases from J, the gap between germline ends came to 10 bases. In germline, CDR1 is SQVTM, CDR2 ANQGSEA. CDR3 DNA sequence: TGCAGCGTCAATCGAAGGGAGACCCAGTACTTC. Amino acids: CSVNRRETQYF.

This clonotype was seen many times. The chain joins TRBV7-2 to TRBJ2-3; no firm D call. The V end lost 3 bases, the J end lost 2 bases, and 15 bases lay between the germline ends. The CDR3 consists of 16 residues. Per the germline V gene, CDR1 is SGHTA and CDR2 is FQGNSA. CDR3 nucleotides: TGTGCCAGCAGCTTCGCCCAGTACTACACCACAGATACGCAGTATTTT. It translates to CASSFAQYYTTDTQYF.

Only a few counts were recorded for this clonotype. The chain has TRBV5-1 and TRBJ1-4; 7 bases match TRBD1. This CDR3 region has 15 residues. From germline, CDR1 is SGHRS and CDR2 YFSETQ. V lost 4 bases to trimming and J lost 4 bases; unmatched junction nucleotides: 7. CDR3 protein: CASSTAGQSNEKLFF. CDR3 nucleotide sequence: TGCGCCAGCAGCACGGCGGGACAGAGTAATGAAAAACTGTTTTTT.

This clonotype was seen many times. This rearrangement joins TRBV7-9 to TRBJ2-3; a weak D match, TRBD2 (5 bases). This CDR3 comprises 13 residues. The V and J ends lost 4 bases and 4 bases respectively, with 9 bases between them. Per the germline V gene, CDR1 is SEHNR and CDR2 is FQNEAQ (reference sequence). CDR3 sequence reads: CASSSGAADTQYF. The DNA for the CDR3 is TGTGCCAGCAGCTCCGGAGCGGCAGATACGCAGTATTTT.

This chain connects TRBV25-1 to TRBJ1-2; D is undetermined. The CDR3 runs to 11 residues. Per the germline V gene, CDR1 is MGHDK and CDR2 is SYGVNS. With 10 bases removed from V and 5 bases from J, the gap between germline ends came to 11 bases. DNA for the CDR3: TGTGCCATCCAGACTGAATATGGCTACACCTTC. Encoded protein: CAIQTEYGYTF.

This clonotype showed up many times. The CDR3 DNA sequence: TGTGCCAGCAGCCTACAGGGTGCCTCCTACGAGCAGTACTTC. It yields the protein CASSLQGASYEQYF. This chain uses TRBV7-2 with TRBJ2-7; TRBD1 is a possible D gene (6 bases). The CDR3 covers 14 residues. Trimming shortened V by 5 bases and J by 0 bases, and 11 bases separated the two germline ends. CDR1 is SGHTA, CDR2 FQGNSA, per germline.

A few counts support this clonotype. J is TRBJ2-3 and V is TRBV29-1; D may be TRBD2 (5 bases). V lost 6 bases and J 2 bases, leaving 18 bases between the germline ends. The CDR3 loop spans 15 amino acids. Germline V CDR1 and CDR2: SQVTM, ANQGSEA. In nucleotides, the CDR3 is TGCAGCGTAATAGTGGCACGGGAACACACAGATACGCAGTATTTT. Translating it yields CSVIVAREHTDTQYF.

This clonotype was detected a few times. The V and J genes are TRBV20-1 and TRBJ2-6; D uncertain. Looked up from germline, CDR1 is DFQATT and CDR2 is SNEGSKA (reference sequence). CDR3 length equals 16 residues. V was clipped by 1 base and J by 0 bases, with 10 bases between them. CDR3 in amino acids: CSARGQDDSGANVLTF. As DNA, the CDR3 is TGCAGTGCTAGAGGTCAGGACGACTCTGGGGCCAACGTCCTGACTTTC.

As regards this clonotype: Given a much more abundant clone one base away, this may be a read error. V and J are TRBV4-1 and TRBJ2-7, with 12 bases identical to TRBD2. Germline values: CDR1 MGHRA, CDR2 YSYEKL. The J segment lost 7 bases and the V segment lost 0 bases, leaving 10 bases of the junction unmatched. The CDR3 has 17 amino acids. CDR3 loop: CASSQDWLAGGCNEQYF. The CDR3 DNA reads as TGCGCCAGCAGCCAAGATTGGCTAGCGGGGGGGTGTAATGAGCAGTACTTC.

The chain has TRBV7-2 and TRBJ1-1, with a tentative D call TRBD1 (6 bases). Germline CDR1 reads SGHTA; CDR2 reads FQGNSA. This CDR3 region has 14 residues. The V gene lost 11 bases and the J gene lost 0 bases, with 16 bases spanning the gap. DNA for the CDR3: TGTGCCGGCACTTACAGGGTAATGAACACTGAAGCTTTCTTT. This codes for CAGTYRVMNTEAFF.

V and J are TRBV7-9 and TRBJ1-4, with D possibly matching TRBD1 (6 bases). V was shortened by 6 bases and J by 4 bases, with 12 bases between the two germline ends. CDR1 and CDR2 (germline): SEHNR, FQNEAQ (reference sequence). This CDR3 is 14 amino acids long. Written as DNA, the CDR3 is TGTGCCAGCAGGCAGACAGGCGGTAATGAAAAACTGTTTTTT. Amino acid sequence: CASRQTGGNEKLFF.

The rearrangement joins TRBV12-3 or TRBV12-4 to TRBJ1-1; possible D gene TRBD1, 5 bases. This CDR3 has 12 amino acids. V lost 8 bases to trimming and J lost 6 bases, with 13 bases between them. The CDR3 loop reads CASGPGGAEAFF. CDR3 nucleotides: TGTGCCAGCGGACCCGGGGGGGCTGAAGCTTTCTTT.

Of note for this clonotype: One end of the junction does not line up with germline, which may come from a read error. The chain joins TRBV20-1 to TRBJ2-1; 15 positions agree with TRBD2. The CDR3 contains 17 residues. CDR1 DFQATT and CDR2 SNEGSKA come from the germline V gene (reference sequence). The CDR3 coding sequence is TGCAGTGCTAGAGTACCCGGGACTAGCGGGGGGTACAATGGGCAGTTCTTC. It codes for CSARVPGTSGGYNGQFF.

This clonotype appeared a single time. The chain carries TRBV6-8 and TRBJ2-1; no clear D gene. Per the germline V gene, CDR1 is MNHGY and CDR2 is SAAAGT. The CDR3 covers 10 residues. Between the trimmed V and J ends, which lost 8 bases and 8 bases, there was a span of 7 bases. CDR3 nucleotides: TGTGCCAGCGCTCTCGATGAGCAGTTCTTC. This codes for CASALDEQFF.